This T cell receptor beta chain comes out of a study of Graves' ophthalmopathy and Graves' hyperthyroidism. Study-level background: Peripheral blood (taken before any treatment) was collected at initial diagnosis. Points from the study as a whole: For separating ophthalmopathy from stable hyperthyroidism, a 13-signature model gave around 86% sensitivity and approximately 76% specificity. Blood was where most expanded thyroid clonotypes above 0.001 frequency also turned up. Ophthalmopathy progression cases were predicted by the model with roughly 64% sensitivity and 72% to 85% specificity.

Deletions cut 6 bases from V and 5 bases from J, with 8 bases between. The germline V gene encodes CDR1 LNHDA and CDR2 SQIVND (reference sequence). This CDR3 is built from 12 residues. This clonotype was seen just once. Its antigen is not known. The study amplified TCR beta CDR3 regions using RNA transcripts. The authors performed first-round RT-PCR with HTBI primers and then a second-round multiplex PCR. One entry per CDR3 protein, called by TCRdb with MiXCR from the multiplex PCR reads. The table has more than 550,000 distinct CDR3 sequences, about 41% seen once. This chain links TRBV19 with TRBJ2-1; D is perhaps TRBD2 (6 bases). The specimen sequenced was peripheral blood. This TCR derives from an adult man with Graves' ophthalmopathy. The CDR3: CASRGRNNEQFF. The CDR3 DNA reads as TGTGCCAGTAGAGGGAGGAACAATGAGCAGTTCTTC.